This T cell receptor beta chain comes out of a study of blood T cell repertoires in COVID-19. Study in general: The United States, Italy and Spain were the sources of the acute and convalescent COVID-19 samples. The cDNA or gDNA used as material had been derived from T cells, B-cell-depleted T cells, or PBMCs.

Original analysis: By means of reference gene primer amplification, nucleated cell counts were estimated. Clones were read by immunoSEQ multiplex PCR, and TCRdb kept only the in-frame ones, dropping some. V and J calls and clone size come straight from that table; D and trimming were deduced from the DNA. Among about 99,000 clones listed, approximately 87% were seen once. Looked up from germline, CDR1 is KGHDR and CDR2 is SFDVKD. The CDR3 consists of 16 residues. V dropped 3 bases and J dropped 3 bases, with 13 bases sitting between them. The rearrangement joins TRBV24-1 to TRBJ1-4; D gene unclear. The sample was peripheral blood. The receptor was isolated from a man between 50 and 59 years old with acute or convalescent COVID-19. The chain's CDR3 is CATSDHPGRANEKLFF. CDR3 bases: TGTGCCACCAGTGATCACCCCGGGAGAGCTAATGAAAAACTGTTTTTT.